This TCR beta chain was recorded in a study of Graves' ophthalmopathy and Graves' hyperthyroidism. General study points: It was with roughly 71% sensitivity and almost 75% specificity that the model predicted ophthalmopathy progression.

This clonotype was counted only a few times. No antigen is known for it. Germline trimming cut 3 bases from V and 5 bases from J; bases unmatched to any gene: 4. Germline assignment: CDR1 LNHDA and CDR2 SQIVND (reference sequence). CDR3 length: 13 residues. Amplification targeted the TCR beta CDR3 regions, with RNA transcripts as the source material. An opening RT-PCR round employed HTBI primers and preceded a second-round multiplex PCR. Each CDR3 protein is one row after TCRdb ran MiXCR on the multiplex PCR reads. The sample comprises about 740,000 distinct CDR3 sequences, 35% to 50% of which are singletons, and 44% rests with the top ten. Other autoimmune disease, uncontrolled infection, pregnancy and lactation led to exclusion.

This clonotype was sampled from an adult man with Graves' ophthalmopathy. The rearrangement joins TRBV19 to TRBJ2-7, with 7 positions matching TRBD1. The specimen was peripheral blood. CDR3 bases: TGTGCCAGTAGTATGGCCGGACAGGACGAGCAGTACTTC. Its translation is CASSMAGQDEQYF.